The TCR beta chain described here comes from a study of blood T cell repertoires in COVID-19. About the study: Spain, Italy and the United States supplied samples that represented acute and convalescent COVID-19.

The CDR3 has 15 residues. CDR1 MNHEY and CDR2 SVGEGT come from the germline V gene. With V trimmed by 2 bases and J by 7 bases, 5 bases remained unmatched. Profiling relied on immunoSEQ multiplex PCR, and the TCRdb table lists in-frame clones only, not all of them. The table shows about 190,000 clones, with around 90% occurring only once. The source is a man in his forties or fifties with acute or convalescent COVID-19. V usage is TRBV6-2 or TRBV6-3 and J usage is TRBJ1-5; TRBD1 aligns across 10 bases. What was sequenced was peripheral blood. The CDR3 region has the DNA TGTGCCAGCAGTTACAGACAGGGGGCCGACCAGCCCCAGCATTTT. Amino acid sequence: CASSYRQGADQPQHF.